This T cell receptor beta chain was observed in a study of blood T cell repertoires in COVID-19. At the level of the study: In each case, the material was cDNA or gDNA derived from T cells, B-cell-depleted T cells, or PBMCs.

This CDR3 has 16 residues. Germline assignment: CDR1 LNHNV and CDR2 YYDKDF (reference sequence). J gave up 4 bases and V 3 bases, and 9 bases lay outside the gene matches. Per the original methods: For nucleated cells, counts were estimated from reference gene primer amplification. Here immunoSEQ multiplex PCR was the method, and the copy in TCRdb shows in-frame clones only, minus some. Clone size and the V and J calls come from that table; the DNA yielded D and trimming. The sample consists of around 130,000 clones, around four fifths of them appearing once. The sequence was obtained from a man of 80 years or more with acute or convalescent COVID-19. The sequenced material came from peripheral blood. The gene calls are TRBV15 and TRBJ1-1, with 9 positions matching TRBD1. The CDR3 loop is CATSRGQGIMSTEAFF. CDR3 coding DNA: TGTGCCACCAGCAGGGGACAGGGTATAATGAGCACTGAAGCTTTCTTT.